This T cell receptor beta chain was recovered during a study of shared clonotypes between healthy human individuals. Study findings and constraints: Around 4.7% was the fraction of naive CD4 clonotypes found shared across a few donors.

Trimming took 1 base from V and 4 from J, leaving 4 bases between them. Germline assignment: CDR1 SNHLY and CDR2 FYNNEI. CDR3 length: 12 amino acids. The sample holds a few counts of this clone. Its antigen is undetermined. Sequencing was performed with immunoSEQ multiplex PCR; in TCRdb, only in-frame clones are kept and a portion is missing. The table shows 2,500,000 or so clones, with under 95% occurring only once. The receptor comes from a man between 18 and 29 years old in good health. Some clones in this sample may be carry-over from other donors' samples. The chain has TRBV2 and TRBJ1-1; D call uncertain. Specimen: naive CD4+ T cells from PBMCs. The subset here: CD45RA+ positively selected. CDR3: CASSEVLTEAFF. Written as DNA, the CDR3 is TGTGCCAGCAGTGAAGTCCTCACTGAAGCTTTCTTT.